This TCR beta chain is drawn from a study of blood T cell repertoires in COVID-19. Study background: Specimens from acute and convalescent COVID-19 originated in the United States, Italy and Spain.

Clones were sequenced by immunoSEQ multiplex PCR, and TCRdb holds only the in-frame ones, with some missing. The sample has 350,000 to 400,000 clones, roughly 89% seen once; the top ten hold about 1.7%. Individuals aged about 18 to 95 years were recruited from fewer than 25 US areas. Germline loops: CDR1 SGHAT, CDR2 FQNNGV. The V segment lost 4 bases and the J segment 0 bases; nucleotides outside the gene matches: 3. The CDR3 consists of 14 residues. Specimen: PBMCs or T cells enriched from blood (not recorded which). This receptor was taken from a woman aged 25 to 45 who had recovered from COVID-19. This chain uses TRBV11-2 with TRBJ2-7; TRBD2 agrees at 7 bases. CDR3 protein: CASSSRDYSYEQYF. In nucleotides, the CDR3 is TGTGCCAGCAGCTCTCGGGACTACTCCTACGAGCAGTACTTC.